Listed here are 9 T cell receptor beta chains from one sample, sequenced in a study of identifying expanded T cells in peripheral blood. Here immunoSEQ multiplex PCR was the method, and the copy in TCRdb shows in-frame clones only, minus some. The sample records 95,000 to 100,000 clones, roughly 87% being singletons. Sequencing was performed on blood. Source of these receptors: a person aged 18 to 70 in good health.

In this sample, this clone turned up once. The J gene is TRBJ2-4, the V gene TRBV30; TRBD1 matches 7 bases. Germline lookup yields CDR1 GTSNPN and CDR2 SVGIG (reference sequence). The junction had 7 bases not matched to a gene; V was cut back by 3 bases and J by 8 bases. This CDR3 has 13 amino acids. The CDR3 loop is CAWRDRATDIQYF. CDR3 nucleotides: TGTGCCTGGAGAGACAGGGCGACCGACATTCAGTACTTC.

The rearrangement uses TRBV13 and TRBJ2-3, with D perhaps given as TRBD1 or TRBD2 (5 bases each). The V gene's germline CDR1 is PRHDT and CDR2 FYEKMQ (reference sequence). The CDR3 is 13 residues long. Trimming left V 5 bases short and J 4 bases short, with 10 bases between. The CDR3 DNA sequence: TGTGCCAGCAGCGACGGGACCCCAGATACGCAGTATTTT. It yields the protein CASSDGTPDTQYF.

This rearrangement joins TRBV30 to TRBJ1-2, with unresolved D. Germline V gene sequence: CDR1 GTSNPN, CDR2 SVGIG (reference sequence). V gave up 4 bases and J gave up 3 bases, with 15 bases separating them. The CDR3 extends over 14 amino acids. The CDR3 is CAWTTVSPYYGYTF. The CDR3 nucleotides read TGTGCCTGGACCACCGTTTCACCCTACTATGGCTACACCTTC.

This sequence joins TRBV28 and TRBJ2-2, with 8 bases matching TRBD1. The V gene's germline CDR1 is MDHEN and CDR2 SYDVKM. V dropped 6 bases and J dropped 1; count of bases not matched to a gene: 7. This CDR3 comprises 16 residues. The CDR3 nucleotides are TGTGCCAGCAGGGGCTTTGGGACAGGGAACACCGGGGAGCTGTTTTTT. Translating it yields CASRGFGTGNTGELFF.

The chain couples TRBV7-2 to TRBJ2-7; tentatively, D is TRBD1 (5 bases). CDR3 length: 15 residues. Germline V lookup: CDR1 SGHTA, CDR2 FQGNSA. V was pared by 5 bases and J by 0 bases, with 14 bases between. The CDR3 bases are TGTGCCAGCAGCCGTACAGGCGTCAGCTCCTACGAGCAGTACTTC. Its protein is CASSRTGVSSYEQYF.

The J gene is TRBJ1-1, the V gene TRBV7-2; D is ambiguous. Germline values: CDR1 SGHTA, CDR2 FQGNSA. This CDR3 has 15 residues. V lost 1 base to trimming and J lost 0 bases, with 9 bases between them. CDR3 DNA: TGTGCCAGCAGCTTAGGTGGGGTAATGAACACTGAAGCTTTCTTT. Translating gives CASSLGGVMNTEAFF. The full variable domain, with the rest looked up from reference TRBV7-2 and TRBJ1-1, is GAGVSQSPSNKVTEKGKDVELRCDPISGHTALYWYRQSLGQGLEFLIYFQGNSAPDKSGLPSDRFSAERTGGSVSTLTIQRTQQEDSAVYLCASSLGGVMNTEAFFGQGTRLTVV.

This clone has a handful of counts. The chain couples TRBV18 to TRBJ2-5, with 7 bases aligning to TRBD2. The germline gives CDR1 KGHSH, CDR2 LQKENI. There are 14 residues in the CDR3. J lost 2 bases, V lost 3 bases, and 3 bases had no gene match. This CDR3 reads CASSPGRVQETQYF. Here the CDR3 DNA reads TGTGCCAGCTCACCGGGGAGGGTTCAAGAGACCCAGTACTTC.

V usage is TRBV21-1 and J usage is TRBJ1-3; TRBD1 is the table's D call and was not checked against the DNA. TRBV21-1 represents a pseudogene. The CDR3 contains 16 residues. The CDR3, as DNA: TGTGCCAGCAGCAACGCACCGGGACAATCTGGAAACACCATATATTTT. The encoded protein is CASSNAPGQSGNTIYF.

CDR3 protein: CASSPDGQGDFYGYTF. CDR3 sequence (DNA): TGCGCCAGCAGCCCTGATGGGCAGGGGGACTTCTATGGCTACACCTTC. The genes are TRBV4-3 and TRBJ1-2, with 7 bases identical to TRBD1. Germline V gene sequence: CDR1 LGHNA, CDR2 YSLEER. The CDR3 is 16 residues long. Unmatched junction bases numbered 12, after V lost 4 bases and J lost 4 bases.